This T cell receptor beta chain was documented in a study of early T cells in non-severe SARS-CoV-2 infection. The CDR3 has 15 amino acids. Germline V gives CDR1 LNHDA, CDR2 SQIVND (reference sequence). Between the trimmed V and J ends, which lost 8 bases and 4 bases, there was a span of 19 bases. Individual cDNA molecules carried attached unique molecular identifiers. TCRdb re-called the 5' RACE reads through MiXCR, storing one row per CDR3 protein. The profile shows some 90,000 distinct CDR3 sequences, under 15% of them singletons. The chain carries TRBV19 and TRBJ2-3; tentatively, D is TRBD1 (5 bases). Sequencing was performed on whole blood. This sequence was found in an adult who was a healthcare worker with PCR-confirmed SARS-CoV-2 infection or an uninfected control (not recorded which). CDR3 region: CASQAPRALADTQYF. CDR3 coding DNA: TGTGCCAGTCAAGCTCCCAGGGCCTTGGCAGATACGCAGTATTTT.